The 10 T cell receptor beta chains listed next were all sequenced from one sample in a study of blood T cell repertoires in COVID-19. TCRdb keeps only in-frame clones here, not all; method: immunoSEQ multiplex PCR. The repertoire holds under 300,000 clones, with almost 90% as singletons. Sample: peripheral blood. The receptors shown here come from a woman in her sixties with COVID-19, enrolled during active disease.

The chain joins TRBV27 to TRBJ1-5; 8 bases fit TRBD1. V shed 6 bases and J 8 bases; nucleotides not matched to a gene: 12. The CDR3 is 15 amino acids. Germline V gene lookup returns CDR1 MNHEY and CDR2 SMNVEV (reference sequence). CDR3 amino acids: CASRSGTGGREPQHF. CDR3 in DNA: TGTGCCAGCAGGTCGGGTACAGGGGGACGGGAGCCCCAGCATTTT.

This clone has a single count. The CDR3 region is CASSQTTSVADTQYF. The CDR3 DNA follows: TGTGCCAGCAGCCAAACGACTAGCGTAGCAGATACGCAGTATTTT. The V gene is TRBV3-1 (or the pseudogene TRBV3-2), the J gene TRBJ2-3; 8 nucleotides match TRBD2. Trimming cost V 2 bases and J 4 bases; bases outside gene matches: 5. The CDR3 has 15 residues. The V gene's germline CDR1 is LGHDT and CDR2 YNNKEL (reference sequence).

This sequence joins TRBV19 and TRBJ2-2; TRBD2 aligns across 7 bases. J lost 7 bases, V lost 5 bases, and 7 bases had no gene match. The CDR3 contains 14 residues. Germline lookup yields CDR1 LNHDA and CDR2 SQIVND (reference sequence). This chain's CDR3 is CASSWGGSVGELFF. The CDR3 nucleotides read TGTGCCAGTAGTTGGGGGGGTTCGGTCGGGGAGCTGTTTTTT.

The chain employs TRBV19 and TRBJ1-2, with D maybe TRBD1 (6 bases). Germline V gene sequence: CDR1 LNHDA, CDR2 SQIVND (reference sequence). The CDR3 sequence is 15 residues long. The V and J ends lost 0 bases and 4 bases respectively, with 12 bases between them. Here the CDR3 reads CASSIDRTDFYGYTF. In DNA, the CDR3 is TGTGCCAGTAGTATAGATCGGACAGACTTCTATGGCTACACCTTC.

The chain employs TRBV5-1 and TRBJ2-3; 10 positions match TRBD1. Looked up from germline, CDR1 is SGHRS and CDR2 is YFSETQ. V lost 4 bases, J lost 3 bases, and 8 bases stayed unmatched. The CDR3 extends over 16 amino acids. The CDR3 is CASSTPRQGATDTQYF. CDR3 nucleotide sequence: TGCGCCAGCAGCACACCTAGACAGGGGGCAACAGATACGCAGTATTTT.

CDR3 protein: CASSNTGVNTGELFF. The CDR3 DNA reads TGTGCCAGCAGTAATACAGGGGTCAACACCGGGGAGCTGTTTTTT. The genes are TRBV6-2 or TRBV6-3 and TRBJ2-2; TRBD1 matches at 7 bases. Trimming at V came to 5 bases and at J to 2 bases, leaving 5 bases not matched to a gene. Per germline, CDR1 MNHEY and CDR2 SVGEGT. The CDR3 totals 15 residues.

This sequence joins TRBV6-2 or TRBV6-3 and TRBJ2-7; 7 bases fit TRBD1. Germline V gene lookup returns CDR1 MNHEY and CDR2 SVGEGT. The CDR3 extends over 14 amino acids. J lost 0 bases, V lost 4 bases, and 3 bases had no gene match. The CDR3 sequence is CASSLQGSSYEQYF. The CDR3 bases are TGTGCCAGCAGTTTACAGGGGAGCTCCTACGAGCAGTACTTC.

Notes on this clone: This sample includes further DNA sequences coding for the same CDR3. J is TRBJ2-1 and V is TRBV19; the match to TRBD1 covers 7 bases. Trimming took 3 bases from V and 7 from J; bases not matched to a gene: 3. This CDR3 has 13 residues. Germline assignment: CDR1 LNHDA and CDR2 SQIVND (reference sequence). The CDR3 is CASSISRGNEQFF. The CDR3 DNA sequence: TGTGCCAGTAGTATTTCCAGGGGGAATGAGCAGTTCTTC.

This chain uses TRBV6-5 with TRBJ1-1; 8 nucleotides align to TRBD1. V lost 7 bases, J lost 2 bases, and 3 bases stayed unmatched. The CDR3 covers 13 residues. CDR1 is MNHEY, CDR2 SVGAGI, per germline. CDR3 protein: CASKGQGNTEAFF. The CDR3 coding sequence is TGTGCCAGCAAAGGACAGGGTAACACTGAAGCTTTCTTT.

The chain uses TRBV19 and TRBJ2-7; the D gene is possibly TRBD2 (7 bases). Trimming cost V 9 bases and J 0 bases, with 15 bases left between them. The CDR3 is made up of 14 amino acids. Germline lookup yields CDR1 LNHDA and CDR2 SQIVND (reference sequence). The CDR3 is CASSPAGASYEQYF. For the CDR3, the DNA is TGTGCCAGCTCCCCTGCGGGGGCCTCCTACGAGCAGTACTTC.